This T cell receptor (beta chain) stems from a study of blood T cell repertoires in COVID-19. For the study at large: In each case, the material was cDNA or gDNA derived from T cells, B-cell-depleted T cells, or PBMCs.

V lost 5 bases and J lost 9; bases outside the gene matches: 10. Germline-derived CDR1 and CDR2 are LNHDA and SQIVND (reference sequence). This CDR3 spans 13 amino acids. Original handling: It was from reference gene primer amplification that nucleated cell counts were estimated. The repertoire was sequenced with immunoSEQ multiplex PCR; TCRdb's copy has only in-frame clones and lacks some. For V, J and clone size, that table is used; D and trimming come from the DNA. This table has approximately 210,000 clones, 85% to 90% appearing once. The TCR sequence derives from a man aged 18 to 29 with active or convalescent COVID-19. The source material was peripheral blood. The chain has TRBV19 and TRBJ2-7, with 7 bases fitting TRBD1. The CDR3 coding sequence is TGTGCCAGTAGTCCAGGGGGACCCGACCGGCAGTACTTC. Protein: CASSPGGPDRQYF.